This TCR beta chain was documented in a study of CD8+ T cells in alopecia areata. V gave up 0 bases and J gave up 2 bases, with 9 bases separating them. There are 15 residues in the CDR3. The germline CDR1 and CDR2 sequences are SGHRS and YFSETQ. Stated treatment: oral pan-JAK inhibitor, 5-10 mg twice daily. Those with alopecia areata gave lesional scalp punch biopsies and peripheral blood. Study-wide findings and caveats: Tofacitinib produced a significant decrease in scalp clonality and in expanded CD8+ clones among the top 100. Sequence data from scalp samples additionally include resident alphabeta T cells of normal skin. Elevated clonality characterized lesional scalp relative to normal scalp, particularly in alopecia totalis/universalis.

RNA extraction was followed by reverse transcription into cDNA, which acted as the sequencing template. Some clones are missing from TCRdb's copy, which holds only in-frame ones; the method was immunoSEQ multiplex PCR. The table has about 200,000 clones, less than 45% seen once. This clone was seen a few times. The target antigen is unknown. Sequencing was performed on CD4+ T cells sorted from blood, taken around week 31, from a patient treated with tofacitinib. The gene calls are TRBV5-1 and TRBJ2-1; D is unresolved. The TCR comes from a human donor with alopecia areata. The CDR3 loop is CASSLASIAYNEQFF. The DNA of the CDR3 is TGCGCCAGCAGCTTGGCGTCTATCGCCTACAATGAGCAGTTCTTC.